This is a list of T cell receptor beta chains from one sample in a study of technical replicates of blood from four donors. This table comes from immunoSEQ multiplex PCR, and its TCRdb copy is limited to in-frame clones, with some not included. The sample lists under 80,000 clones, under 90% occurring once. The sequenced material came from PBMCs. These receptors were taken from a human donor in good health. Some clones in this sample may be carry-over from other donors' samples. The CDR3 runs from the conserved cysteine through the conserved F or W. The order of the fields is J gene, V gene, D gene, CDR3 length, clone size, CDR3 DNA, CDR3 protein. The D gene is left open where the match is weak. A row's size may be missing; if present it is once, few, many or a size class.

TRBJ1-2,TRBV25-1,.,16,few,TGTGCCAGCAGTGAAACCTGGGGCGGCTCCCGAGGTGGCTACACCTTC,CASSETWGGSRGGYTF
TRBJ2-4,TRBV30,.,17,.,TGTGCCTGGAGTGTATCCCGGAGGGCTCTAGCCAAAAACATTCAGTACTTC,CAWSVSRRALAKNIQYF
TRBJ1-6,TRBV2,TRBD1,15,.,TGTGCCACCAGACAGGGGGCGTCCTATAATTCACCCCTCCACTTT,CATRQGASYNSPLHF
TRBJ2-3,TRBV7-2,TRBD2,15,.,TGTGCCAGCAGCTCACCGGGACTAGCGGGAGTGACGCAGTATTTT,CASSSPGLAGVTQYF
TRBJ2-5,TRBV7-6,.,18,.,TGTGCCAGCAGCTTAGCCGGGCAGCGGGTGTGGGGGCAAGAGACCCAGTACTTC,CASSLAGQRVWGQETQYF
TRBJ2-1,TRBV12-5,TRBD2,15,.,TGTGCTAGTTTACTAGCGGGCCGATACTACAATGAGCAGTTCTTC,CASLLAGRYYNEQFF
TRBJ2-1,TRBV15,TRBD2,13,.,TGTGCCACCAGCAGAGATCCGGGAGGTGAGCAGTTCTTC,CATSRDPGGEQFF
TRBJ2-7,TRBV30,TRBD2,13,.,TGTGCCTGGAGGGCGGGAGGGATGTACGAGCAGTACTTC,CAWRAGGMYEQYF
TRBJ2-3,TRBV7-3,.,13,.,TGTGCCAGCAGCTTCCTTAACGGGGGTACGCAGTATTTT,CASSFLNGGTQYF
TRBJ2-7,TRBV7-9,TRBD1,14,.,TGTGCCAGCAGCTTGACAGGGGGCATCTACGAGCAGTACTTC,CASSLTGGIYEQYF
TRBJ2-7,TRBV7-2,.,15,.,TGTGCCAGCAGCATCCCCGCCCTAGGGGCTTACGAGCAGTACTTC,CASSIPALGAYEQYF
TRBJ2-1,TRBV12-5,TRBD2,18,.,TGTGCTAGTGGTTTGATACCTGGACTAGCGGGCTACTACAATGAGCAGTTCTTC,CASGLIPGLAGYYNEQFF
TRBJ2-7,TRBV6-7,.,14,.,TGTGCCAGCAGTTTCCGGACTTCCGCCTACGAGCAGTACTTC,CASSFRTSAYEQYF
TRBJ2-2,TRBV18,.,15,.,TGTGCCAGCTCACCACCGCGGAGAGGCACCGGGGAGCTGTTTTTT,CASSPPRRGTGELFF
TRBJ1-1,TRBV4-1,TRBD1,15,.,TGCGCCAGCAGCCAGGGACAGGGATTCAAAACTGAAGCTTTCTTT,CASSQGQGFKTEAFF
TRBJ1-6,TRBV6-1,.,15,.,TGTGCCAGCACCCTAGGTGTCTCCTATAATTCACCCCTCCACTTT,CASTLGVSYNSPLHF
TRBJ1-6,TRBV7-2,.,15,once,TGTGCCAGCAGCCCGTTTGAAGGGGCGGATTCACCCCTCCACTTT,CASSPFEGADSPLHF
TRBJ2-3,TRBV7-2,TRBD2,15,.,TGTGCCAGCAGCCCCGCGGGAGGGCCTTCAGATACGCAGTATTTT,CASSPAGGPSDTQYF
TRBJ2-3,TRBV9,TRBD2,14,.,TGTGCCAGCAGCGTAGGCGGGGGGCCAGATACGCAGTATTTT,CASSVGGGPDTQYF
TRBJ1-6,TRBV14,.,16,.,TGTGCCAGCAGCCAAGAGTCGCGGCGGGGGAATTCACCCCTCCACTTT,CASSQESRRGNSPLHF
TRBJ2-7,TRBV6-1,TRBD1,15,.,TGTGCCAGCATCTTATCAGTAGGGACAGCCTACGAGCAGTACTTC,CASILSVGTAYEQYF
TRBJ2-7,TRBV2,TRBD2,16,.,TGTGCCAGCAGTGAAGGTCTAGCGGGAGTAAGGTACGAGCAGTACTTC,CASSEGLAGVRYEQYF
TRBJ1-2,TRBV6-1,TRBD1,14,.,TGTGCCAGCAGTGAAGGGTCGACAGGGATCGGCTACACCTTC,CASSEGSTGIGYTF
TRBJ1-2,TRBV30,.,16,.,TGTGCCTGGACTGGGTTGCCGACAGCAGGGAAGTATGGCTACACCTTC,CAWTGLPTAGKYGYTF
TRBJ2-7,TRBV7-6,.,15,.,TGTGCCAGCAGCCCCACGGACGGGGGCTCCTACGAGCAGTACTTC,CASSPTDGGSYEQYF
TRBJ1-2,TRBV13,.,11,.,TGTGCCAGCAGTCGAGGCCCGGGCTACACCTTC,CASSRGPGYTF
TRBJ2-7,TRBV7-2,TRBD2,15,.,TGTGCCAGCAGCTTAGGATTAGCGGGAGTAGCCGAGCAGTACTTC,CASSLGLAGVAEQYF
TRBJ1-2,TRBV7-2,.,15,.,TGTGCCAGCAGCTTGTGGGAGCCACCCAACTATGGCTACACCTTC,CASSLWEPPNYGYTF
TRBJ1-4,TRBV12-5,.,15,once,TGTGCTAGTGGTCCTGGGACACAGACTAATGAAAAACTGTTTTTT,CASGPGTQTNEKLFF
TRBJ1-1,TRBV4-1,.,15,.,TGCGCCAGCAGAGTTCTTTTTCACATGAACACTGAAGCTTTCTTT,CASRVLFHMNTEAFF
TRBJ2-7,TRBV4-3,.,14,.,TGCGCCAGCAGCCAAGGACAGTTCTCCTACGAGCAGTACTTC,CASSQGQFSYEQYF
TRBJ1-4,TRBV7-2,TRBD1,15,.,TGTGCCAGCAGCTCGACAGGGGGCGGGAGTGAAAAACTGTTTTTT,CASSSTGGGSEKLFF
TRBJ2-3,TRBV27,.,13,.,TGTGCCAGCAGTTCCGCAGGGTTCGGAACGCAGTATTTT,CASSSAGFGTQYF
TRBJ2-3,TRBV5-6,TRBD2,16,.,TGTGCCAGCAGCCTCGGATCTAGCGGGGGGATATATACGCAGTATTTT,CASSLGSSGGIYTQYF
TRBJ1-1,TRBV27,TRBD1,15,.,TGTGCCAGCAGTTTGCAGGGGGCGATTGGCACTGAAGCTTTCTTT,CASSLQGAIGTEAFF
TRBJ2-3,TRBV5-4,TRBD1,15,.,TGTGCCAGCAGTTCCGGACAGGGGGCGACAGATACGCAGTATTTT,CASSSGQGATDTQYF
TRBJ1-6,TRBV6-1,.,15,.,TGTGCCAGCAGTGGGGCACGGCGTAGTCAAACACCCCTCCACTTT,CASSGARRSQTPLHF
TRBJ1-2,TRBV11-3,.,12,few,TGTGCCAGCAGCCAGGGCGACTATGGCTACACCTTC,CASSQGDYGYTF
TRBJ1-2,TRBV29-1,TRBD1,11,.,TGCAGCGTTTGGACAGGGCTTGGCTACACCTTC,CSVWTGLGYTF
TRBJ1-6,TRBV7-9,.,14,.,TGTGCCAGCACCTCGGGTTACTATAATTCACCCCTCCACTTT,CASTSGYYNSPLHF
TRBJ2-2,TRBV6-1,TRBD2,15,.,TGTGCCAGCAGGCTAGCGGGGGTGGGAACCGGGGAGCTGTTTTTT,CASRLAGVGTGELFF
TRBJ2-1,TRBV27,.,14,.,TGTGCCAGCAGGGACTCAGGCTCCTACAATGAGCAGTTCTTC,CASRDSGSYNEQFF